This is a list of T cell receptor beta chains from one sample in a study of neurological immune-mediated disorders. TCRdb independently ran MiXCR on the 5' RACE reads; one entry per CDR3 protein. The profile covers 57,000 or so distinct CDR3 sequences, with around 9.7% appearing a single time and about an eighth taken by the ten largest. Specimen: PBMCs. The receptor source for this set is a man aged 25-45 years in good health. Each CDR3 is given with its conserved first and last residue.

CSATWDSLGYTF,TRBJ1-2,TRBV20-1
CASSNDPRAHLYEQYF,TRBJ2-7,TRBV21-1
CASSSRTGGRETQYF,TRBJ2-5,TRBV7-2
CASSLVGRGYTF,TRBJ1-2,TRBV7-2
CASSPYWTGRGTTGELFF,TRBJ2-2,TRBV3-1
CSARDWEDHFYEQYF,TRBJ2-7,TRBV20-1
CASSWGQGDYEQYF,TRBJ2-7,TRBV6-5
CASSLPGVSYNEQFF,TRBJ2-1,TRBV2
CASSFLGVSYEQYF,TRBJ2-7,TRBV7-2
CASSATTSSSYNEQFF,TRBJ2-1,TRBV9
CASIRLWGSPLHF,TRBJ1-6,TRBV28
CASSLEGLAEVEQFF,TRBJ2-1,TRBV3-1
CASSSRGGNEKLFF,TRBJ1-4,TRBV28
CASSSDRVHNEQFF,TRBJ2-1,TRBV5-1
CASSFLAREQYF,TRBJ2-7,TRBV28
CASTPPQVPFGYTF,TRBJ1-2,TRBV28
CASSYSWGRETQYF,TRBJ2-5,TRBV6-5
CASSLAGLETQYF,TRBJ2-5,TRBV7-3
CASSWDNGQTVYNEQFF,TRBJ2-1,TRBV5-1
CASSLLMSSYNEQFF,TRBJ2-1,TRBV7-2
CASSLQGLAGGQETQYF,TRBJ2-5,TRBV7-3
CASSYPTGGGYGYTF,TRBJ1-2,TRBV7-2
CASSPPVAGAAGELFF,TRBJ2-2,TRBV18
CATSDYFTGEQYF,TRBJ2-7,TRBV24-1
CAITPQGATSYNEQFF,TRBJ2-1,TRBV12-3/TRBV12-4
CASSALHSDRTLPQHF,TRBJ1-5,TRBV6-1
CSVVTGEQFF,TRBJ2-1,TRBV29-1
CASSKSDSQFF,TRBJ2-1,TRBV28
CATSEGQGETGELFF,TRBJ2-2,TRBV15
CASSLGRIDYGYTF,TRBJ1-2,TRBV5-1
CASRSSTHSGELFF,TRBJ2-2,TRBV2
CSARERHTGTRSRPLHF,TRBJ1-6,TRBV20-1
CASSPKWDIPALHF,TRBJ1-6,TRBV12-3/TRBV12-4
CASSRRLGGSLETQYF,TRBJ2-5,TRBV3-1
CASGQGRESYTF,TRBJ1-2,TRBV28
CASSLSLAGPQFF,TRBJ2-1,TRBV27
CATSDVNTGTGDDEQYF,TRBJ2-7,TRBV24-1
CSAGPSFTGELFF,TRBJ2-2,TRBV29-1
CASSLTGINTEAFF,TRBJ1-1,TRBV5-1
CASSLGAASGRSYNEQFF,TRBJ2-1,TRBV7-6
CASSPPPTGGFGAYNEQFF,TRBJ2-1,TRBV28
CASTQGNTGELFF,TRBJ2-2,TRBV5-1
CASSQGAGAGYEQYF,TRBJ2-7,TRBV4-1
CASSPLLAGVKNEQFF,TRBJ2-1,TRBV28
CASSLVAGNTGELFF,TRBJ2-2,TRBV11-2
CASGLYTEAFF,TRBJ1-1,TRBV6-5
CASSFIAGVNYEQYF,TRBJ2-7,TRBV28
CASSGDTYEQYF,TRBJ2-7,TRBV5-1
CASSEWAGGVYTEAFF,TRBJ1-1,TRBV6-1
CASSQGATADEQFF,TRBJ2-1,TRBV14
CASSTQTGVYQETQYF,TRBJ2-5,TRBV6-5
CASSELAGQETQYF,TRBJ2-5,TRBV9
CASSLSGNGYEQYF,TRBJ2-7,TRBV28
CASSLTPTTGREEKLFF,TRBJ1-4,TRBV5-1